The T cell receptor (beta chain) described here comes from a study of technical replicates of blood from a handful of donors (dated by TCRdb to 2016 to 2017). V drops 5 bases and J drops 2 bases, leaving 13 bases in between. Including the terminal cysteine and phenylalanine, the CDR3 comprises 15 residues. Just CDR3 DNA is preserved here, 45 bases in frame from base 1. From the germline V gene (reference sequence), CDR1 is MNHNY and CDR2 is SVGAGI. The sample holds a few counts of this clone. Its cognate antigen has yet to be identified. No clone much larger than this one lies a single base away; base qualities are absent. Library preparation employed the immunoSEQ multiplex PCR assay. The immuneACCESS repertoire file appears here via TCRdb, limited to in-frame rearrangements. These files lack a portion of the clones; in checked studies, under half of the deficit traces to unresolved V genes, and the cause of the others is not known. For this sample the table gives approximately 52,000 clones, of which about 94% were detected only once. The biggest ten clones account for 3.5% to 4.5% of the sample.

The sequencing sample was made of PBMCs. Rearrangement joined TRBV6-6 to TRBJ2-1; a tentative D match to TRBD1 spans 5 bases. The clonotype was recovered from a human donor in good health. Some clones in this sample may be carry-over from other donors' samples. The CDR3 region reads CASSPSGKTYNEQFF. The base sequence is TGTGCCAGCAGTCCCTCAGGGAAAACCTACAATGAGCAGTTCTTC.